Listed below are T cell receptor beta chains from one sample, sequenced in a study of cytomegalovirus exposure and HLA in healthy donors. Measured with immunoSEQ multiplex PCR; TCRdb has only the in-frame clones, and not every one. The repertoire consists of about 210,000 clones, with roughly 87% occurring once and the leading ten covering more than 1%. The material sequenced was PBMCs. The receptors derive from a boy between 2 and 10 years old in good health and CMV-seronegative. Both conserved end residues are part of each CDR3. The D gene is left open where the match is weak. The size field is filled for only some rows; it gives once, few, many or a size class.

D gene,J gene,V gene,clone size,CDR3 DNA,CDR3 protein
NA,TRBJ2-1,TRBV27,NA,TGTGCCAGCAGTCGGAGGGGCTCCTACAATGAGCAGTTCTTC,CASSRRGSYNEQFF
TRBD1,TRBJ2-5,TRBV5-1,NA,TGCGCCAGCAGCTTGGCTTCGGCGGGACAGGGGGGAGAGACCCAGTACTTC,CASSLASAGQGGETQYF
NA,TRBJ2-3,TRBV6-5,NA,TGTGCCAGCCGGATGGTTAGACTAGGGGTAGATACGCAGTATTTT,CASRMVRLGVDTQYF
NA,TRBJ2-7,TRBV6-5,few,TGTGCCAGCGGGGCAGGGGAGCTAAGTAGGCAGTACTTC,CASGAGELSRQYF
NA,TRBJ1-2,TRBV18,NA,TGTGCCAGCTCACCAACGTTCAACTCTCCCTATGGCTACACCTTC,CASSPTFNSPYGYTF
NA,TRBJ1-5,TRBV15,NA,TGTGCCACCAGCACTCGTACAGGGATTGGAAATCAGCCCCAGCATTTT,CATSTRTGIGNQPQHF
NA,TRBJ2-6,TRBV5-4,NA,TGTGCCAGCAGCCGGGACTCGCCGGCTGGGGCCAACGTCCTGACTTTC,CASSRDSPAGANVLTF
NA,TRBJ2-7,TRBV28,once,TGTGCCAGCAGTCCTATTGTTATGACAGGTCCTTTCTACGAGCAGTACTTC,CASSPIVMTGPFYEQYF
NA,TRBJ2-2,TRBV15,NA,TGTGCCACCAAGCCCGGGCAGGGGGACTTTAGCGGGGAGCTGTTTTTT,CATKPGQGDFSGELFF
NA,TRBJ1-3,TRBV15,once,TGTGCCACCAGCAGAGATCCCACGAGGGGGTCTGGAAACACCATATATTTT,CATSRDPTRGSGNTIYF
NA,TRBJ1-1,TRBV15,NA,TGTGCCACCAGCAGAGATCGAGGAGTGAACACTGAAGCTTTCTTT,CATSRDRGVNTEAFF
TRBD2,TRBJ2-1,TRBV5-4,NA,TGTGCCAGCAGCTTGATTAGCGGGAGTTCCTACAATGAGCAGTTCTTC,CASSLISGSSYNEQFF
NA,TRBJ2-7,TRBV7-3,NA,TGTGCCAGCAGCTCCTCCTCTCGCGTAAGCGGTTCGGCCTACGAGCAGTACTTC,CASSSSSRVSGSAYEQYF
TRBD1,TRBJ2-1,TRBV27,once,TGTGCCAGCAGTTCGAACCTCAGGGGGCCAACCCATGGATACATCAATGAGCAGTTCTTC,CASSSNLRGPTHGYINEQFF
NA,TRBJ1-1,TRBV30,NA,TGTGCCTGGCACAGAGATTGGCGAATGAACACTGAAGCTTTCTTT,CAWHRDWRMNTEAFF
NA,TRBJ1-3,TRBV4-2,NA,TGTGCCAGCAGCCAGGTCGCGTCCTCTGGAAACACCATATATTTT,CASSQVASSGNTIYF
NA,TRBJ2-2,TRBV18,NA,TGTGCCAGCTCACCACCCGGGGTGGACACCGGGGAGCTGTTTTTT,CASSPPGVDTGELFF
NA,TRBJ2-2,TRBV19,NA,TGTGCCAGTAGTACAGCGGGTATCCCCACCGGGGAGCTGTTTTTT,CASSTAGIPTGELFF
NA,TRBJ1-5,TRBV2,NA,TGTGCCAGCAGCGGGGACAATCAGCCCCAGCATTTT,CASSGDNQPQHF
TRBD1,TRBJ1-1,TRBV6-5,few,TGTGCCAGCAGTCCGGAGGGACAGGGTGACACTGAAGCTTTCTTT,CASSPEGQGDTEAFF
TRBD2,TRBJ2-1,TRBV28,NA,TGTGCCAGCAGTTTAATCCGACTAGCGCGCGAGCAGTTCTTC,CASSLIRLAREQFF
NA,TRBJ1-1,TRBV6-1,NA,TGTGCCAGCTACAGGGAACGGAACACTGAAGCTTTCTTT,CASYRERNTEAFF
TRBD2,TRBJ2-7,TRBV28,NA,TGTGCCAGCAGTTGGACTAGCGGGGGGGCTCACGAGCAGTACTTC,CASSWTSGGAHEQYF
NA,TRBJ2-7,TRBV5-1,NA,TGCGCCAGCAGCTGGGGCTACGGTTACGAGCAGTACTTC,CASSWGYGYEQYF
NA,TRBJ1-1,TRBV30,NA,TGTGCCTGGAGTGTAACAGCTCTGTCGAACACTGAAGCTTTCTTT,CAWSVTALSNTEAFF
NA,TRBJ2-5,TRBV10-3,NA,TGTGCCATCAGTGACAGGGGAGAGACCCAGTACTTC,CAISDRGETQYF
TRBD2,TRBJ2-3,TRBV5-1,NA,TGCGCCAGCAGCATTTCCGGGAGGACAGATACGCAGTATTTT,CASSISGRTDTQYF
TRBD2,TRBJ2-1,TRBV2,NA,TGTGCCATCCTCCCTGGGACTAGCGGAGAGCAGTTCTTC,CAILPGTSGEQFF
NA,TRBJ1-1,TRBV5-4,NA,TGTGCCAGCAGTTTGCCCTCAGGGAACACTGAAGCTTTCTTT,CASSLPSGNTEAFF
NA,TRBJ1-4,TRBV7-3,NA,TGTGCCAGCAGCTACCCCGCAGGGGCGGCGGATGAAAAACTGTTTTTT,CASSYPAGAADEKLFF
NA,TRBJ2-7,TRBV6-4,NA,TGTGCCAGCAGTGACTCGCCGGACACCATCGGCTGGTACGAGCAGTACTTC,CASSDSPDTIGWYEQYF
TRBD1,TRBJ1-1,TRBV2,NA,TGTGCCAGCAGGACAGGGAGGAACACTGAAGCTTTCTTT,CASRTGRNTEAFF
TRBD2,TRBJ2-3,TRBV27,once,TGTGCCAGCAGTGTAGCGGGGGCCCGCACAGATACGCAGTATTTT,CASSVAGARTDTQYF
NA,TRBJ2-5,TRBV4-1,NA,TGCGCCAGCAGCCAGGGGGCCCTAGAGACCCAGTACTTC,CASSQGALETQYF
NA,TRBJ1-4,TRBV11-2,NA,TGTGCCAGCAGCTTAGGGGGGGGCAATGAAAAACTGTTTTTT,CASSLGGGNEKLFF
TRBD2,TRBJ2-3,TRBV5-1,NA,TGCGCCAGCAGCTCGGGACTAACTAGCACAGATACGCAGTATTTT,CASSSGLTSTDTQYF
TRBD1,TRBJ1-2,TRBV5-1,once,TGCGCCAGCAGCGGCGGGGACAGAGGAGGTGGTGGCTACACCTTC,CASSGGDRGGGGYTF
TRBD1,TRBJ2-2,TRBV27,NA,TGTGCCAGCAGATGGTACAGGGGTCCCGGGGAGCTGTTTTTT,CASRWYRGPGELFF
TRBD2,TRBJ2-7,TRBV4-1,NA,TGCGCCAGCAGCCAACTAGCGGGGGGGCCCTACGAGCAGTACTTC,CASSQLAGGPYEQYF
TRBD1,TRBJ1-2,TRBV27,few,TGTGCCAGCAGGACAGGGGACGGCTACACCTTC,CASRTGDGYTF
TRBD1,TRBJ1-5,TRBV14,NA,TGTGCCAGCAGGGTCGGGACAGGGTTTCGGGGCAATCAGCCCCAGCATTTT,CASRVGTGFRGNQPQHF
TRBD2,TRBJ2-3,TRBV27,NA,TGTGCCAGCAGTTTACTACTAGCGGGGGGCCTAAGCACAGATACGCAGTATTTT,CASSLLLAGGLSTDTQYF
TRBD1,TRBJ2-5,TRBV7-6,NA,TGTGCCAGCAGCTTACCCTTCCGGGACAGCCAAGAGACCCAGTACTTC,CASSLPFRDSQETQYF